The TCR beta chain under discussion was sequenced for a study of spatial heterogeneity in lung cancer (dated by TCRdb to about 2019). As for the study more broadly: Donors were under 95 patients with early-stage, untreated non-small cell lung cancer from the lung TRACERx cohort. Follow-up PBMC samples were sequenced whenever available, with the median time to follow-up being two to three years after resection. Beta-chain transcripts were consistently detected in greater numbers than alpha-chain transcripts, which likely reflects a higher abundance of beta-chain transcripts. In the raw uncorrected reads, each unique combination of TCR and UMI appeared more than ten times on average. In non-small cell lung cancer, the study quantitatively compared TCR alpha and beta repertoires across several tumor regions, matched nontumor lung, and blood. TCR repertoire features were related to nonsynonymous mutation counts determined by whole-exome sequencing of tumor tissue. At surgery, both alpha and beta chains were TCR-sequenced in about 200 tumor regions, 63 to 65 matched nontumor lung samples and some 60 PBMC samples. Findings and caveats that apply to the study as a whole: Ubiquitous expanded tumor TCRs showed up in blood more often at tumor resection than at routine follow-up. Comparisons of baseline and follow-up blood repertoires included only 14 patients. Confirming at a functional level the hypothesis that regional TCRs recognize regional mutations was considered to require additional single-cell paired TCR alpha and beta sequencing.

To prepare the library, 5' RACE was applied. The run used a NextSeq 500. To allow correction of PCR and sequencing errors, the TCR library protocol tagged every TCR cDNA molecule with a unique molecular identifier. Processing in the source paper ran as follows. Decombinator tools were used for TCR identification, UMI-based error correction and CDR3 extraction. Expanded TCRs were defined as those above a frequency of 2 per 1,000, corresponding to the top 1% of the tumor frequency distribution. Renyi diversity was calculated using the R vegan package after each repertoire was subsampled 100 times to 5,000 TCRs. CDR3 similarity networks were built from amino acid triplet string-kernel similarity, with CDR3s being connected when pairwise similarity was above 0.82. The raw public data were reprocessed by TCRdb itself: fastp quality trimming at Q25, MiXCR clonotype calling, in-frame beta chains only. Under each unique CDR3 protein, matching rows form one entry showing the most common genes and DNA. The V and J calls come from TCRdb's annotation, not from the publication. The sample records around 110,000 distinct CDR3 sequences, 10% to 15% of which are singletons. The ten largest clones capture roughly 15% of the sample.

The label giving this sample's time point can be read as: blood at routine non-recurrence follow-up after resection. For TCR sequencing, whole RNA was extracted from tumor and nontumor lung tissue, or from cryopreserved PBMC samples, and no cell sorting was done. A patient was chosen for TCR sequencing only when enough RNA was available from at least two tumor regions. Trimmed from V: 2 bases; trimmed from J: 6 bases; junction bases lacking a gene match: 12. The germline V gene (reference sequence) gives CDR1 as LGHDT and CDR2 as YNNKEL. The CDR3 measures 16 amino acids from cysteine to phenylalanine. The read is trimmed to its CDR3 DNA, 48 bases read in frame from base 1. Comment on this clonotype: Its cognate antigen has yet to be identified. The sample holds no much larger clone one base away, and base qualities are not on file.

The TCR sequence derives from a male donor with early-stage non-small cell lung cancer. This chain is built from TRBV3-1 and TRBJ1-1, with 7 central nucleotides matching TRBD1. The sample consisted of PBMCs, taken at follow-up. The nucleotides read TGTGCCAGCAGCCAAAGACCGACAGGGAGTAGCGCTGAAGCTTTCTTT. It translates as CASSQRPTGSSAEAFF.